One and the same sample provided the 26 T cell receptor beta chains below, sequenced in a study of T cell responses to AZD1222 COVID-19 vaccine. Produced via immunoSEQ multiplex PCR; TCRdb's table is partial and in-frame only. The table has 150,000 to 200,000 clones, 85% to 95% seen once. Sample: peripheral blood, taken on day 0 of AZD1222 vaccination. Every receptor here comes from an adult in good health.

J is TRBJ2-1 and V is TRBV1; the tabulated D call, TRBD1, remains unverified against the DNA. TRBV1 is an annotated pseudogene. The CDR3 extends over 17 amino acids. The CDR3, as DNA: TGCACCAGCAGCCAAGAGGCGGGACAGGGGGCGGGTAATGAGCAGTTCTTC. Encoded protein: CTSSQEAGQGAGNEQFF.

The genes are TRBV7-9 and TRBJ1-5, with 8 bases identical to TRBD1. V gave up 5 bases and J gave up 5 bases; unmatched junction bases: 8. This CDR3 contains 15 residues. Looked up from germline, CDR1 is SEHNR and CDR2 is FQNEAQ (reference sequence). The CDR3 DNA reads as TGTGCCAGCAGCAGAGGACAGGGTAGTCATCAGCCCCAGCATTTT. Encoded protein: CASSRGQGSHQPQHF.

The table lists this clone with a count of one. V and J are TRBV5-8 and TRBJ1-2, with 9 bases that match TRBD1. CDR1 SGHTS and CDR2 YDEGEE come from the germline V gene. The ends lost 0 bases at V and 7 bases at J; junction bases unmatched: 10. The CDR3 has 16 amino acids. The CDR3 DNA reads as TGTGCCAGCAGCTTGGAGGGTCACAGGGGGCGAGGTGGCTACACCTTC. Translating gives CASSLEGHRGRGGYTF.

The rearrangement uses TRBV4-3 and TRBJ1-4; maybe TRBD1 (6 bases). Trimming shortened V by 0 bases and J by 8 bases, and 16 bases separated the two germline ends. The CDR3 contains 16 residues. Germline lookup yields CDR1 LGHNA and CDR2 YSLEER. For the CDR3, the DNA is TGCGCCAGCAGCCAAGATATGACCAGGGGTGGCGAAAAACTGTTTTTT. The encoded protein is CASSQDMTRGGEKLFF.

The count of this clone is one. The chain is built from TRBV9 and TRBJ2-7; 9 positions agree with TRBD1. This CDR3 has 14 amino acids. Germline V gene data show CDR1 as SGDLS and CDR2 as YYNGEE. V lost 3 bases and J lost 2; bases outside the gene matches: 3. The CDR3 sequence is CASSEGTGPYEQYF. The CDR3 DNA follows: TGTGCCAGCAGCGAAGGGACAGGGCCCTACGAGCAGTACTTC.

The rearrangement joins TRBV28 to TRBJ2-5; TRBD1 is a possible D gene (5 bases). The germline V gene encodes CDR1 MDHEN and CDR2 SYDVKM. CDR3 size: 12 residues. The ends were cut back, 6 bases at V and 5 bases at J, with 10 bases in the middle. The CDR3 coding sequence is TGTGCCAGCAGGAACCACAGGGAGACCCAGTACTTC. It encodes CASRNHRETQYF.

V and J are TRBV18 and TRBJ2-1; D tentatively fits TRBD1 or TRBD2 (7 bases each). Per germline, CDR1 KGHSH and CDR2 LQKENI. This CDR3 is built from 13 residues. Between the trimmed V and J ends, which lost 3 bases and 8 bases, there was a span of 11 bases. CDR3: CASSPAGGDEQFF. In DNA, the CDR3 is TGTGCCAGCTCACCGGCAGGGGGGGATGAGCAGTTCTTC. The full variable domain, in which reference TRBV18 and TRBJ2-1 provide the parts outside the CDR3, is NAGVMQNPRHLVRRRGQEARLRCSPMKGHSHVYWYRQLPEEGLKFMVYLQKENIIDESGMPKERFSAEFPKEGPSILRIQQVVRGDSAAYFCASSPAGGDEQFFGPGTRLTVL.

The chain joins TRBV28 to TRBJ2-3; 9 bases match TRBD1. This CDR3 is 15 amino acids long. Losses at the gene ends were 6 bases for V and 4 bases for J; bases not matched to a gene: 8. The germline V gene encodes CDR1 MDHEN and CDR2 SYDVKM. Here the CDR3 DNA reads TGTGCCAGCAGACCGGGACAGGGTACCGCAGATACGCAGTATTTT. Translation gives CASRPGQGTADTQYF.

The rearrangement joins TRBV6-2 or TRBV6-3 to TRBJ1-5; D gene uncertain. The CDR3 covers 13 residues. V lost 5 bases and J 2 bases, leaving 7 bases between the germline ends. Germline CDR1 and CDR2: MNHEY and SVGEGT. The CDR3 sequence is CASSITGNQPQHF. The DNA for the CDR3 is TGTGCCAGCAGTATAACGGGCAATCAGCCCCAGCATTTT.

This clone was seen only once. The rearrangement joins TRBV10-1 to TRBJ2-1; 9 nucleotides agree with TRBD2. After removal of 4 bases from V and 4 bases from J, the junction contained 8 bases not matched to a gene. The CDR3 is 16 amino acids. In germline, CDR1 is WNHNN, CDR2 SYGVQD (reference sequence). CDR3 residues: CASSANSGSVYNEQFF. The CDR3 DNA is TGCGCCAGCAGTGCGAATAGCGGGAGTGTTTACAATGAGCAGTTCTTC.

This clone has just one count. The rearrangement links TRBV4-3 to TRBJ1-5; TRBD1 is a possible D gene (5 bases). The V end was cut by 0 bases, the J end by 16 bases, with 19 bases between. The germline gives CDR1 LGHNA, CDR2 YSLEER. The CDR3 totals 14 residues. The CDR3 region has the DNA TGCGCCAGCAGCCAAGAAACAGGCCGGCGGGAGTTACATTTT. This gives the protein CASSQETGRRELHF.

The CDR3 DNA is TGTGCCAGTAGTAAAGCCCCTTACAATGAGCAGTTCTTC. It encodes CASSKAPYNEQFF. The chain recombines TRBV19 with TRBJ2-1; D not resolved. This CDR3 has 13 amino acids. Germline V gene lookup returns CDR1 LNHDA and CDR2 SQIVND (reference sequence). V lost 4 bases, J lost 4 bases, and 8 bases lay in between.

The chain has TRBV3-1 (or the pseudogene TRBV3-2) and TRBJ2-1; 8 bases map to TRBD1. Trimming cost V 0 bases and J 6 bases; bases outside gene matches: 25. CDR1 LGHDT and CDR2 YNNKEL come from the germline V gene (reference sequence). This CDR3 is 22 amino acids long. The CDR3 spells CASSQDVENPSPRTGFGNEQFF. CDR3 nucleotide sequence: TGTGCCAGCAGCCAAGACGTCGAAAATCCCTCGCCGAGGACAGGGTTCGGCAATGAGCAGTTCTTC.

The rearrangement joins TRBV3-1 (or the pseudogene TRBV3-2) to TRBJ2-5; D remains ambiguous. This CDR3 has 14 amino acids. Germline CDR1 reads LGHDT; CDR2 reads YNNKEL (reference sequence). V lost 1 base and J 7 bases, leaving 13 bases between the germline ends. The CDR3 here is CASSQVGVGRTQYF. In nucleotides, the CDR3 is TGTGCCAGCAGCCAAGTAGGCGTCGGTCGGACCCAGTACTTC.

The CDR3 coding sequence is TGTGCCAGCAGCCAATCCGGGACTAGCGGGAACAATGAGCAGTTCTTC. This sequence encodes CASSQSGTSGNNEQFF. V gene TRBV4-2 combines with J gene TRBJ2-1; 13 bases align to TRBD2. CDR3 length: 16 amino acids. Germline V gene sequence: CDR1 LGHNA, CDR2 YNFKEQ. Losses at the gene ends were 2 bases for V and 5 bases for J; bases not matched to a gene: 3.

This chain uses TRBV29-1 with TRBJ1-2; 9 bases fit TRBD1. Losses at the gene ends were 3 bases for V and 8 bases for J; bases not matched to a gene: 13. This CDR3 is 15 amino acids long. In germline, CDR1 is SQVTM, CDR2 ANQGSEA. The CDR3 DNA is TGCAGCGTTGACAGGGGACAGGGTCGTATGAGAGGCTACACCTTC. Amino acid sequence: CSVDRGQGRMRGYTF.

This clone was found once. V usage is TRBV15 and J usage is TRBJ2-2, with 16 nucleotides matching TRBD2. The CDR3 extends over 18 amino acids. The germline V gene has CDR1 LNHNV and CDR2 YYDKDF (reference sequence). The V gene end was trimmed by 5 bases and the J gene end by 4 bases; junction bases not matched to a gene: 7. The CDR3 region has the DNA TGTGCCACCAGCTCGGGACTAGCGGGGGGGCTCGGCACCGGGGAGCTGTTTTTT. Protein sequence: CATSSGLAGGLGTGELFF.

This rearrangement joins TRBV2 to TRBJ2-3; no clear D gene. V lost 4 bases and J lost 1, with 15 bases in between. The CDR3 spans 16 residues. Germline CDR1 is SNHLY and CDR2 is FYNNEI. The CDR3 reads CASSVRGDWGTDTQYF. Here the CDR3 DNA reads TGTGCCAGCAGTGTACGAGGAGACTGGGGCACAGATACGCAGTATTTT.

The chain couples TRBV5-4 to TRBJ2-1; TRBD1 matches at 9 bases. Germline CDR1 SGHNT, CDR2 YYREEE (reference sequence). J was trimmed by 15 bases and V by 3 bases; bases with no gene match: 7. The CDR3 sequence is 12 residues long. CDR3 DNA sequence: TGTGCCAGCAGCTCGGGGGGACAGGGATCGTTCTTC. Translation: CASSSGGQGSFF.

The chain recombines TRBV4-2 with TRBJ1-2; the D is unclear. Germline CDR1 reads LGHNA; CDR2 reads YNFKEQ. The CDR3 consists of 15 residues. The ends were cut back, 0 bases at V and 3 bases at J, with 11 bases in the middle. CDR3 residues: CASSQDAGSDYGYTF. CDR3 nucleotides: TGTGCCAGCAGCCAAGATGCAGGATCTGACTATGGCTACACCTTC.

The J gene is TRBJ1-2, the V gene TRBV7-9, with 8 bases lining up with TRBD1. Trimming cost V 4 bases and J 8 bases; bases outside gene matches: 3. CDR3 length: 12 amino acids. Germline V gives CDR1 SEHNR, CDR2 FQNEAQ (reference sequence). The DNA of the CDR3 is TGTGCCAGCAGCTCGGACAGGGCGGGCTACACCTTC. As protein: CASSSDRAGYTF.

This chain connects TRBV4-1 to TRBJ2-4, with 9 bases fitting TRBD1. Germline-derived CDR1 and CDR2 are MGHRA and YSYEKL. J gave up 3 bases and V 2 bases, and 5 bases lay outside the gene matches. The CDR3 sequence is 16 residues long. The CDR3 sequence: CASSQPGQGGKNIQYF. The DNA of the CDR3 is TGCGCCAGCAGCCAACCGGGACAGGGAGGCAAAAACATTCAGTACTTC.

J is TRBJ1-5 and V is TRBV5-1; TRBD1 is a possible D gene (5 bases). CDR1 and CDR2 from the germline V gene are SGHRS and YFSETQ. The CDR3 runs 15 residues. V was clipped by 2 bases and J by 1 base, with 10 bases between them. Here the CDR3 reads CASSFGGESNQPQHF. CDR3 bases: TGCGCCAGCAGCTTCGGGGGGGAGAGCAATCAGCCCCAGCATTTT.

The V and J genes are TRBV4-3 and TRBJ2-3, with TRBD2 matching over 12 bases. J gave up 2 bases and V 3 bases, and 3 bases lay outside the gene matches. Germline CDR1 LGHNA, CDR2 YSLEER. This CDR3 has 16 residues. The CDR3 sequence: CASSQRLAGDTDTQYF. For the CDR3, the DNA is TGCGCCAGCAGCCAGAGACTAGCGGGGGACACAGATACGCAGTATTTT.

The CDR3 region is CASSGTNTGELFF. The CDR3 region has the DNA TGCGCCAGCAGCGGCACGAACACCGGGGAGCTGTTTTTT. J is TRBJ2-2 and V is TRBV10-2; D not resolved. Germline V lookup: CDR1 WSHSY, CDR2 SAAADI. The CDR3 contains 13 residues. Trimming took off 6 bases at V and 0 bases at J, with 5 bases between the two ends.

V is TRBV5-1 and J is TRBJ2-3; 10 bases are shared with TRBD2. Trimming cost V 1 base and J 7 bases; bases outside gene matches: 3. This CDR3 contains 14 residues. Per germline, CDR1 SGHRS and CDR2 YFSETQ. This CDR3 reads CASSLTSGDNTQYF. CDR3 DNA sequence: TGCGCCAGCAGCTTGACTAGCGGGGATAATACGCAGTATTTT.